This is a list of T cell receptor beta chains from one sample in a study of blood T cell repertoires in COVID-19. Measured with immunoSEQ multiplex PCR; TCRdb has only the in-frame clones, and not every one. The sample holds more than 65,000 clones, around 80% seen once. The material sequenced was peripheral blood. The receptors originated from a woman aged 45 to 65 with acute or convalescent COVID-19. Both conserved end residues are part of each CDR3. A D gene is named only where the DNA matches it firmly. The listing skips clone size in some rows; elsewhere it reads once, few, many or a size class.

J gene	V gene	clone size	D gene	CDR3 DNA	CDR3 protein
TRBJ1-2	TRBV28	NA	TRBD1	TGTGCCAGCAGTTTAGAGGCAGGGGGTGGGGGCTACACCTTC	CASSLEAGGGGYTF
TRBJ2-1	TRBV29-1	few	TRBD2	TGCAGCGTTGAGGGGGCTAGCGGGACATCCTCCTACAATGAGCAGTTCTTC	CSVEGASGTSSYNEQFF
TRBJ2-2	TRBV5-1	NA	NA	TGCGCCAGCAGCTTGGGGCAGAACGCGAACACCGGGGAGCTGTTTTTT	CASSLGQNANTGELFF
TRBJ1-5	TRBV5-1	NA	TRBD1	TGCGCCAGCAGCTTCGGGACAGGGGCCCAACAGCCCCAGCATTTT	CASSFGTGAQQPQHF
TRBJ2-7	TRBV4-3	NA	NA	TGCGCCAGCAGCCAATCCGAGAACTACGAGCAGTACTTC	CASSQSENYEQYF
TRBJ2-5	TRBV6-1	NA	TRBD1	TGTGCCAGCAGTGAAGACCCAGGGGGCGGCGAGACCCAGTACTTC	CASSEDPGGGETQYF
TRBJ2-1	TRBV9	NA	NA	TGTGCCAGCAGCGGCGGGACCCCCTCCTACAATGAGCAGTTCTTC	CASSGGTPSYNEQFF
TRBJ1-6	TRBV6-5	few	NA	TGTGCCAGCAGGGTAGGGGGGGGTAATTCACCCCTCCACTTT	CASRVGGGNSPLHF
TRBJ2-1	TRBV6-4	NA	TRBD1	TGTGCCAGCAGTAGGAACCTTGGGGGACAGAACAATGAGCAGTTCTTC	CASSRNLGGQNNEQFF
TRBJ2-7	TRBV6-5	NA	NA	TGTGCCAGCAGTATTACAGGGAGCTACGAGCAGTACTTC	CASSITGSYEQYF
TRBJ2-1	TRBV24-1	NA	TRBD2	TGTGCCACCAGTGTAGGGGGCGCGACTAGCGGCTACAATGAGCAGTTCTTC	CATSVGGATSGYNEQFF
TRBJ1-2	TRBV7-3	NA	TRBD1	TGTGCCAGCAGCCCAACGGGACAGACTTATGGCTACACCTTC	CASSPTGQTYGYTF
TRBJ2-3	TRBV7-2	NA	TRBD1	TGTGCCAGCAGCTTAGTTGGGACAGGGGGCGGTGATACGCAGTATTTT	CASSLVGTGGGDTQYF
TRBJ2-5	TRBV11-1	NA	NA	TGTGCCAGCAGCTTAAACCCCCCAGGGACCCAGTACTTC	CASSLNPPGTQYF
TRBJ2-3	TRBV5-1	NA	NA	TGCGCCAGCAGCTTGGGCGGTTTTCCAGATACGCAGTATTTT	CASSLGGFPDTQYF
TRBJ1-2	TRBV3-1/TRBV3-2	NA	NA	TGTGCCAGCAGAACCGGATCCGCGGGGGGCTACACCTTC	CASRTGSAGGYTF
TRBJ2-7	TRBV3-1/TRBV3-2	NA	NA	TGTGCCAGCAGCCAAGCCCAATACGAGCAGTACTTC	CASSQAQYEQYF
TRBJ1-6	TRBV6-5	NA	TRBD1	TGTGCCAGCAGCCTCCGGACAGGAAATTCACCCCTCCACTTT	CASSLRTGNSPLHF
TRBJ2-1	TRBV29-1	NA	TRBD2	TGCAGCGTTGAAGAAGGAGGCAGCGGGAGGTTCTTC	CSVEEGGSGRFF
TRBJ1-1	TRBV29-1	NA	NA	TGCAGCGCCCAAATCCCGGGACGTCGGGGGGTGGTCGCTTTCTTT	CSAQIPGRRGVVAFF
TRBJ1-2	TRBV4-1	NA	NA	TGCGCCAGCAGCCAAGAACGGGGGGTCTTCTATGGCTACACCTTC	CASSQERGVFYGYTF
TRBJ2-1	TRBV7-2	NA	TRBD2	TGTGCCAGCAGCACCGAGTCGGGGAGGGCCCAAGGCGAGCAGTTCTTC	CASSTESGRAQGEQFF
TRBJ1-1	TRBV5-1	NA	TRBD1	TGCGCCAGCAGCTTGGGGACAGGGGCTAACACTGAAGCTTTCTTT	CASSLGTGANTEAFF
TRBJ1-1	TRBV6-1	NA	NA	TGTGCCAGCAGTGAACGATCAGGTCGGAACACTGAAGCTTTCTTT	CASSERSGRNTEAFF
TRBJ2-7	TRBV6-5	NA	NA	TGTGCCAGCAGTTACCCACCAGGCTACGAGCAGTACTTC	CASSYPPGYEQYF
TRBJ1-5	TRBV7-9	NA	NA	TGTGCCAGCAGCTTAGATAACAATCAGCCCCAGCATTTT	CASSLDNNQPQHF
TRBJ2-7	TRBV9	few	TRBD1	TGTGCCAGCAGCGTAGAAGGGGGCGGTATTCTGAGCGAGCAGTACTTC	CASSVEGGGILSEQYF
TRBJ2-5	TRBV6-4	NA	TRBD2	TGTGCCAGCAGTGACTCTACTAGCGGGAGACCTCAAGAGACCCAGTACTTC	CASSDSTSGRPQETQYF
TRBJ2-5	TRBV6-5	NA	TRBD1	TGTGCCAGCAGTTGGGGACAGGGGGCAGGAGAAGAGACCCAGTACTTC	CASSWGQGAGEETQYF
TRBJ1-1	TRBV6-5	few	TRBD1	TGTGCCAGCAGGACAGGGCGGAACACTGAAGCTTTCTTT	CASRTGRNTEAFF
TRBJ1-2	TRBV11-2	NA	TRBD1	TGTGCCAGCAGCTCGATAAGACAGGGGCCTGATGGAGACTATGGCTACACCTTC	CASSSIRQGPDGDYGYTF
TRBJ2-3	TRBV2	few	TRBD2	TGTGCCAGCAGTGAAGGCCTAGCGGGGGGCATCTGGGGCACAGATACGCAGTATTTT	CASSEGLAGGIWGTDTQYF
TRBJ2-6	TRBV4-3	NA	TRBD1	TGCGCCAGCAGCCAACACAGGGGGCTCCTCCTCTGGGCCAACGTCCTGACTTTC	CASSQHRGLLLWANVLTF
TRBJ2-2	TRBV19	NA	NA	TGTGCCAGTAGTATACGGGAGAACACCGGGGAGCTGTTTTTT	CASSIRENTGELFF
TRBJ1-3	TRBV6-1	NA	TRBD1	TGTGCCAGCAGTGAGCCCGGGACAGCCTCTGGAAACACCATATATTTT	CASSEPGTASGNTIYF
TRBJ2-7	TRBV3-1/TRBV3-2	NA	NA	TGTGCCAGCAGCGCAGGCCCGGGGAACCCCTCCTTTTACGAGCAGTACTTC	CASSAGPGNPSFYEQYF
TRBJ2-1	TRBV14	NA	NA	TGTGCCAGCTTGAGGGGGGGCTACAATGAGCAGTTCTTC	CASLRGGYNEQFF
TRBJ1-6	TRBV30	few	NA	TGTGCCTGGAGTGTAACGTCAGGAGGATCCCTCCACTTT	CAWSVTSGGSLHF
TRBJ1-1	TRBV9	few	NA	TGTGCCAGCAGCGTAGGTACAGGCACTGAAGCTTTCTTT	CASSVGTGTEAFF
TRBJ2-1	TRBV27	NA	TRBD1	TGTGCCAGCAAGCGGACCCAGGGGGCGAGTGATGAGCAGTTCTTC	CASKRTQGASDEQFF
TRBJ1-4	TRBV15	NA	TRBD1	TGTGCCACCAGCCGAACCGGGACAGGGGGTGGCTTTAGTGAAAAACTGTTTTTT	CATSRTGTGGGFSEKLFF
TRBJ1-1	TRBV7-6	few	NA	TGTGCCAGCGCACTGGGCACAAACCTGAACACTGAAGCTTTCTTT	CASALGTNLNTEAFF
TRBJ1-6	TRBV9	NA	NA	TGTGCCAGCAGCGTAGCAGGGGATTATTCACCCCTCCACTTT	CASSVAGDYSPLHF
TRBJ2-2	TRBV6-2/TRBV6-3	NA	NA	TGTGCCAGCAGTTCGACTCGGGGGTTTACCGGGGAGCTGTTTTTT	CASSSTRGFTGELFF
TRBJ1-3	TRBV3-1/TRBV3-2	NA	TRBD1	TGTGCCAGCAGCCAAGGACAGGGAGTCGGGAACACCATATATTTT	CASSQGQGVGNTIYF
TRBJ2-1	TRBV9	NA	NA	TGTGCCAGCAGCGTAGCCCGCTACAATGAGCAGTTCTTC	CASSVARYNEQFF
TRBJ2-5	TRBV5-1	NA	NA	TGCGCCAGCAGCTTGACCGGAGGAGGAGAGACCCAGTACTTC	CASSLTGGGETQYF
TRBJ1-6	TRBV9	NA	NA	TGTGCCAGCAGTGTCCTCCCCTATAATTCACCCCTCCACTTT	CASSVLPYNSPLHF
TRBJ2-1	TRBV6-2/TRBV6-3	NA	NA	TGTGCCAGCAGTTACGGGCCGCTAAATGAGCAGTTCTTC	CASSYGPLNEQFF
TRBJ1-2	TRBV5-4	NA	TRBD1	TGTGCCAGCAGCTTGGGGTCAGGGGGCATTGGCTACACCTTC	CASSLGSGGIGYTF
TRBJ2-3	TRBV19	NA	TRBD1	TGTGCCAGTAGAGACAGGGGGACGACAGATACGCAGTATTTT	CASRDRGTTDTQYF
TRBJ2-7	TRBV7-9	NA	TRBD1	TGTGCCAGCAGCTCTCTCGCGAGGGACAGGGGCTACGAGCAGTACTTC	CASSSLARDRGYEQYF
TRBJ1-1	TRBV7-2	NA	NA	TGTGCCAGCAGCTTAGATGGATCGAGGGCGAACACTGAAGCTTTCTTT	CASSLDGSRANTEAFF
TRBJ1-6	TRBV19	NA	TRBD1	TGTGCCACTCGAGGGACAGACTTTTCACCCCTCCACTTT	CATRGTDFSPLHF
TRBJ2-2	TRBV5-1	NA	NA	TGCGCCAGCAGCCCCGTGATTGGCGGATACACCGGGGAGCTGTTTTTT	CASSPVIGGYTGELFF